A single sample is the source of the 13 T cell receptor beta chains below, sequenced in a study of OX40 agonist ivuxolimab in advanced cancers. TCRdb's copy holds only in-frame clones and misses some; the assay was immunoSEQ multiplex PCR. The repertoire holds fewer than 80,000 clones, with approximately 90% as singletons. The material sequenced was CD4+ or CD8+ T cells sorted from blood, taken in a trial of the OX40 agonist ivuxolimab. These receptors were taken from an adult with an advanced solid tumor such as melanoma, head and neck, liver or kidney cancer.

J is TRBJ1-1 and V is TRBV21-1; the DNA was not compared with TRBD1, the D call given in the table. TRBV21-1 constitutes a pseudogene. The CDR3 has 14 residues. The chain's CDR3 is CASSEQGENTEAFF. CDR3 sequence (DNA): TGTGCCAGCAGCGAACAGGGGGAAAACACTGAAGCTTTCTTT.

This sequence joins TRBV11-2 and TRBJ2-1, with D possibly matching TRBD1 (5 bases). Trimming shortened V by 3 bases and J by 10 bases, and 13 bases separated the two germline ends. Germline-derived CDR1 and CDR2 are SGHAT and FQNNGV. This CDR3 spans 13 amino acids. The CDR3 DNA sequence: TGTGCCAGCAGCTTGGACAAACTGGGGGAGCAGTTCTTC. It encodes CASSLDKLGEQFF.

The table lists this clone with a few counts. V and J are TRBV2 and TRBJ2-7; D is perhaps TRBD2 (7 bases). This CDR3 has 14 residues. Germline CDR1 and CDR2: SNHLY and FYNNEI. Trimming cost V 7 bases and J 1 base, with 14 bases left between them. CDR3 DNA sequence: TGTGCCAGCACGGGGGCTAGCGGTTCCTACGAGCAGTACTTC. This translates into CASTGASGSYEQYF.

V and J are TRBV6-1 and TRBJ1-5; unclear D gene. V was trimmed by 3 bases and J by 2 bases, leaving 8 bases between them. Germline V CDR1 and CDR2: MNHNS, SASEGT. The CDR3 contains 14 residues. The CDR3 region is CASSEGSRNQPQHF. The CDR3 DNA follows: TGTGCCAGCAGTGAGGGAAGTCGCAATCAGCCCCAGCATTTT.

Only one count was recorded for this clone. The chain links TRBV28 to TRBJ2-6; 7 nucleotides line up with TRBD1. Germline lookup yields CDR1 MDHEN and CDR2 SYDVKM. The junction had 6 bases not matched to a gene; V was cut back by 7 bases and J by 0 bases. The CDR3 extends over 16 amino acids. The CDR3 DNA follows: TGTGCCAGCAATACAGGGGCCCTCTCTGGGGCCAACGTCCTGACTTTC. This sequence encodes CASNTGALSGANVLTF.

The chain carries TRBV10-1 and TRBJ1-2, with D perhaps TRBD1 (6 bases). V was clipped by 5 bases and J by 5 bases, with 15 bases between them. The CDR3 covers 14 residues. CDR1 WNHNN and CDR2 SYGVQD come from the germline V gene (reference sequence). The CDR3 DNA sequence: TGCGCCAGCAGTCAAAGCGGGACACCGTATGGCTACACCTTC. Translated: CASSQSGTPYGYTF.

The rearrangement links TRBV7-9 to TRBJ2-7; 7 bases agree with TRBD1. Germline V gives CDR1 SEHNR, CDR2 FQNEAQ (reference sequence). The CDR3 is 14 residues long. Trimming took 0 bases from V and 7 from J; bases not matched to a gene: 6. CDR3 nucleotides: TGTGCCAGCAGCTTAGCGGCAGGGGGTGGGGAGCAGTACTTC. Its translation is CASSLAAGGGEQYF.

This chain uses TRBV4-2 with TRBJ2-5; D not certain. Trimming stripped 4 bases from V and 4 bases from J, with 13 bases between. The CDR3 runs to 14 residues. Germline loops: CDR1 LGHNA, CDR2 YNFKEQ. The CDR3 spells CASSPGRRGETQYF. CDR3 bases: TGTGCCAGCAGCCCCGGCCGTCGTGGAGAGACCCAGTACTTC.

The chain is built from TRBV10-3 and TRBJ2-3, with D unclear. This CDR3 contains 15 residues. Trimming stripped 6 bases from V and 2 bases from J, with 15 bases between. Looked up from germline, CDR1 is ENHRY and CDR2 is SYGVKD. CDR3 loop: CAIRPNRELTDTQYF. CDR3 DNA sequence: TGTGCCATCAGGCCCAACAGAGAACTCACAGATACGCAGTATTTT.

The chain couples TRBV11-3 to TRBJ2-5; D could derive from TRBD1 or TRBD2 (5 bases each). Per germline, CDR1 SGHNT and CDR2 YENEEA. The CDR3 has 13 amino acids. Trimming stripped 8 bases from V and 5 bases from J, with 15 bases between. CDR3 sequence reads: CASSLGDRETQYF. In DNA, the CDR3 is TGTGCCAGCTCACTGGGGGATCGGGAGACCCAGTACTTC.

This rearrangement joins TRBV7-2 to TRBJ1-3, with a weak D call TRBD1 (6 bases). The CDR3 runs to 17 residues. CDR1 is SGHTA and CDR2 is FQGNSA in the germline V gene. Trimming shortened V by 2 bases and J by 1 base, and 15 bases separated the two germline ends. This CDR3 reads CASSLSWGRRSGNTIYF. CDR3 nucleotide sequence: TGTGCCAGCAGCTTATCTTGGGGGCGCAGATCTGGAAACACCATATATTTT.

This chain joins TRBV11-2 and TRBJ1-3, with D perhaps TRBD1 (5 bases). There are 14 residues in the CDR3. Germline V lookup: CDR1 SGHAT, CDR2 FQNNGV. Trimming pared 4 bases from V and 1 base from J, leaving 8 bases between. The CDR3 DNA reads TGTGCCAGCAGCTCGGCAGGGTCTGGAAACACCATATATTTT. It yields the protein CASSSAGSGNTIYF.

DNA of the CDR3: TGTGCCAGCAGCTTAACGGGAACAGAGACTGAAGCTTTCTTT. Residues: CASSLTGTETEAFF. The J gene is TRBJ1-1, the V gene TRBV7-3, with D uncertain. Per germline, CDR1 SGHTA and CDR2 FQGTGA. Deletions cut 0 bases from V and 5 bases from J, with 10 bases between. The CDR3 is made up of 14 amino acids.